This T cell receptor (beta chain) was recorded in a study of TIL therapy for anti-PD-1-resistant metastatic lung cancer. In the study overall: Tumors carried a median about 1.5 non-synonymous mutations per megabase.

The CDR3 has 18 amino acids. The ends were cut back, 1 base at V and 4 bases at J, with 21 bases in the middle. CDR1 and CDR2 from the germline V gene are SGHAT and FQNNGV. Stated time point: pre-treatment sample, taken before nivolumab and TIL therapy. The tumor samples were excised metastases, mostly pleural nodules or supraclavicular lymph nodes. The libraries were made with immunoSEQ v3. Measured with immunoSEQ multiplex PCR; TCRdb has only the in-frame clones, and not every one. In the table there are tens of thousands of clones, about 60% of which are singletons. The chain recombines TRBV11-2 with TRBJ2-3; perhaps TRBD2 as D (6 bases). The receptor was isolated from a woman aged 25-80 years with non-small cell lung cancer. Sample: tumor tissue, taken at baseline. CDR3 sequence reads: CASSLGAGSSVKSDTQYF. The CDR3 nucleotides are TGTGCCAGCAGCTTAGGCGCGGGGTCTAGCGTAAAGTCAGATACGCAGTATTTT. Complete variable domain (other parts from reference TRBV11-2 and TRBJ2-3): EAGVAQSPRYKIIEKRQSVAFWCNPISGHATLYWYQQILGQGPKLLIQFQNNGVVDDSQLPKDRFSAERLKGVDSTLKIQPAKLEDSAVYLCASSLGAGSSVKSDTQYFGPGTRLTVL.